These 4 T cell receptor beta chains share one sample of origin, sequenced in a study of identical twins. TCRdb ran MiXCR on the 5' RACE reads and lists one entry per CDR3 protein. The sample contains 550,000 to 700,000 distinct CDR3 sequences, around 20% of which appear only once. This same sample was also taken into another study, of T cells expressing NK-cell markers.

Sequencing was carried out using PBMCs. The receptors were sampled from a woman aged 18 to 35 in good health.

The chain carries TRBV9 and TRBJ2-1; possibly TRBD2 for D (6 bases). Germline CDR1 SGDLS, CDR2 YYNGEE. Trimming cost V 3 bases and J 7 bases, with 14 bases left between them. The CDR3 is made up of 14 amino acids. The CDR3: CASSDAAGLNEQFF. CDR3 coding DNA: TGTGCCAGCAGCGATGCGGCGGGGCTGAATGAGCAGTTCTTC.

The chain uses TRBV6-2 or TRBV6-3 and TRBJ2-7; either TRBD1 or TRBD2 may supply D (6 bases each). Trimming stripped 8 bases from V and 0 bases from J, with 20 bases between. The length of the CDR3 is 16 residues. Germline CDR1 MNHEY, CDR2 SVGEGT. DNA of the CDR3: TGTGCCAGCGTTAGGACAGACGCGGGGAGCTCCTACGAGCAGTACTTC. It specifies CASVRTDAGSSYEQYF.

This clonotype appeared a few times. This chain joins TRBV20-1 and TRBJ2-3, with unresolved D. The germline gives CDR1 DFQATT, CDR2 SNEGSKA (reference sequence). This CDR3 comprises 15 residues. V shed 4 bases and J shed 0 bases, with 14 bases lying between them. DNA of the CDR3: TGCAGTGCTATTCCTTACCAACATAGCACAGATACGCAGTATTTT. Its translation: CSAIPYQHSTDTQYF.

The chain joins TRBV5-1 to TRBJ1-5; unclear D gene. V lost 3 bases and J lost 0, with 10 bases in between. CDR1 and CDR2 from the germline V gene are SGHRS and YFSETQ. The CDR3 contains 15 residues. The CDR3 DNA reads as TGCGCCAGCAGCTCCGGACTGAATAGCAATCAGCCCCAGCATTTT. This codes for CASSSGLNSNQPQHF.